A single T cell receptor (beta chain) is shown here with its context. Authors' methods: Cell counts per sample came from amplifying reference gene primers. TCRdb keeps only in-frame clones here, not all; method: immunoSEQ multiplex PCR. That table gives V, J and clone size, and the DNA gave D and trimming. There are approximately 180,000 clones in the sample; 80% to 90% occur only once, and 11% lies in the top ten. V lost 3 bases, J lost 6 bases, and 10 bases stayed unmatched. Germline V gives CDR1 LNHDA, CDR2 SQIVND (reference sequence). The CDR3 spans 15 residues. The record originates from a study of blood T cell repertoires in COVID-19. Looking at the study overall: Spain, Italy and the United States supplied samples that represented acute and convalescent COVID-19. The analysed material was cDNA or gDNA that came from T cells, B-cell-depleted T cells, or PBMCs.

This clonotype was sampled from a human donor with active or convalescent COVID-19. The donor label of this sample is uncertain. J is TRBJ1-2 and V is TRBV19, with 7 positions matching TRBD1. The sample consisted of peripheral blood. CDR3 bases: TGTGCCAGTAGTATCGACAGGGATCATTCGGATGGCTACACCTTC. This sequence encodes CASSIDRDHSDGYTF.